A single sample gave rise to the 10 T cell receptor beta chains below, sequenced in a study of Graves' ophthalmopathy and Graves' hyperthyroidism. The sequenced template was RNA, covering the TCR beta CDR3 region. Second-round multiplex PCR came after a first-round RT-PCR that employed HTBI primers. MiXCR, run by TCRdb on the multiplex PCR reads, gives a single entry per CDR3 protein. The table has some 1.1 million distinct CDR3 sequences, less than 45% seen once. Source material: peripheral blood or thyroid tissue (not recorded which). Receptors originate from an adult man with Graves' hyperthyroidism.

This clonotype was counted at least ten times. This chain joins TRBV29-1 and TRBJ1-4, with unresolved D. There are 12 residues in the CDR3. The germline gives CDR1 SQVTM, CDR2 ANQGSEA. Trimming took off 4 bases at V and 0 bases at J, with 3 bases between the two ends. DNA for the CDR3: TGCAGCGTTGGTTCAACTAATGAAAAACTGTTTTTT. It translates to CSVGSTNEKLFF.

This clonotype showed up many times. The chain couples TRBV9 to TRBJ1-5; D is undetermined. This CDR3 spans 14 amino acids. The V gene lost 0 bases and the J gene lost 4 bases, with 8 bases spanning the gap. Germline CDR1 is SGDLS and CDR2 is YYNGEE. The CDR3 sequence is CASSVGTENQPQHF. For the CDR3, the DNA is TGTGCCAGCAGCGTAGGGACGGAAAATCAGCCCCAGCATTTT.

Many counts were recorded for this clonotype. V is TRBV4-1 and J is TRBJ1-6; the D gene is possibly TRBD1 (6 bases). CDR1 MGHRA and CDR2 YSYEKL come from the germline V gene. V was shortened by 5 bases and J by 8 bases, with 10 bases between the two germline ends. This CDR3 contains 13 residues. CDR3: CASSKGQYSPLHF. The CDR3 DNA sequence: TGCGCCAGCAGCAAAGGACAGTATTCACCCCTCCACTTT.

In its sample, this clonotype was seen many times. This sequence joins TRBV2 and TRBJ2-5; TRBD1 aligns across 9 bases. V shed 6 bases, J shed 4 bases, and the junction held 3 bases outside the gene matches. The CDR3 covers 13 residues. Germline CDR1 is SNHLY and CDR2 is FYNNEI. The CDR3 region is CASREDRGETQYF. CDR3 nucleotides: TGTGCCAGCAGAGAGGACAGGGGAGAGACCCAGTACTTC.

The chain employs TRBV2 and TRBJ2-1, with 11 bases aligning to TRBD2. The CDR3 has 15 residues. V lost 7 bases and J lost 4; bases outside the gene matches: 6. Germline CDR1 reads SNHLY; CDR2 reads FYNNEI. The CDR3 region is CASINSGGEYNEQFF. DNA of the CDR3: TGTGCCAGCATCAATAGCGGGGGGGAGTACAATGAGCAGTTCTTC.

A few counts support this clonotype. This chain links TRBV12-3 or TRBV12-4 with TRBJ1-4; the match to TRBD1 covers 9 bases. V trimming: 6 bases; J trimming: 8 bases; junction bases outside the gene matches: 10. The CDR3 covers 15 residues. The CDR3 here is CASSPGTGRGEKLFF. Here the CDR3 DNA reads TGTGCCAGCAGCCCCGGGACAGGGAGGGGAGAAAAACTGTTTTTT.

The chain carries TRBV30 and TRBJ1-1, with a weak D call TRBD1 (5 bases). The CDR3 consists of 12 residues. Germline loops: CDR1 GTSNPN, CDR2 SVGIG (reference sequence). Deletions cut 5 bases from V and 4 bases from J, with 11 bases between. The CDR3 coding sequence is TGTGCCTGGCAAGGGGTCGTCACTGAAGCTTTCTTT. It translates to CAWQGVVTEAFF.

A word on this clonotype: Possible read error: a much larger clone is one base away. This chain links TRBV14 with TRBJ2-7; TRBD2 aligns across 9 bases. CDR1 is SGHDN and CDR2 is FVKESK in the germline V gene. This CDR3 spans 15 amino acids. The CDR3 DNA sequence: TGTGCCGGCAGCCCGTTAGCGGGAGCACCCTACGAGCAGTACTTC. This encodes CAGSPLAGAPYEQYF.

Only a few counts were recorded for this clonotype. J is TRBJ2-7 and V is TRBV20-1; 9 bases line up with TRBD2. In germline, CDR1 is DFQATT, CDR2 SNEGSKA (reference sequence). Trimming removed 0 bases from V and 9 bases from J; junction bases left unmatched: 12. The CDR3 length is 15 residues. CDR3 in DNA: TGCAGTGCTAGAGATACGCGGGGGGGCAGTCCTGGGCAGTACTTC. This translates into CSARDTRGGSPGQYF.

This clonotype appeared many times. The CDR3 DNA reads TGTGCCAGCAGGGCACTCGAAGAGGGGTACTTC. It specifies CASRALEEGYF. The chain is built from TRBV2 and TRBJ2-7; tentative D call: TRBD2 (5 bases). The germline V and J ends were trimmed by 6 bases and 12 bases, with 15 bases remaining between them. The germline CDR1 and CDR2 sequences are SNHLY and FYNNEI. The CDR3 runs 11 residues.